A selection of T cell receptor beta chains follows, all from one sample in a study. From the 5' RACE reads, TCRdb called clonotypes with MiXCR, one entry per CDR3 protein. Of tens of thousands of distinct CDR3 sequences detected, 20% to 30% appear once; the ten largest clones hold around 3.5%. Specimen: naive CD4+ T cells sorted from a lymph node. The receptors shown here come from a female donor with breast cancer. CDR3s include the opening cysteine and the closing phenylalanine or tryptophan. D genes are given only for firm matches.

d_call	v_call	j_call	cdr3_aa
TRBD2	TRBV2	TRBJ2-1	CASSDVLAGFGEQFF
.	TRBV6-5	TRBJ2-7	CASSYSAGSSYEQYF
.	TRBV7-3	TRBJ1-2	CASSSYTRGYTF
.	TRBV7-3	TRBJ1-5	CTSSFSGSNQPQHF
.	TRBV28	TRBJ2-5	CASADRIEETQYF
.	TRBV5-1	TRBJ1-5	CASSLIPDQPQHF
.	TRBV29-1	TRBJ2-1	CSLYGGTNYNEQFF
.	TRBV3-2	TRBJ2-4	CASSYLTGNIQYF
.	TRBV19	TRBJ2-7	CASSTGYEQYF
.	TRBV20-1	TRBJ1-3	CSAREDSGNTIYF
.	TRBV10-2	TRBJ2-4	CASSEPGFKNIQYF
.	TRBV4-3	TRBJ2-1	CASSQDGRGNEQFF
.	TRBV29-1	TRBJ2-5	CSVEGGVGWETQYF
.	TRBV7-2	TRBJ2-1	CASSLRITGYNEQFF
.	TRBV4-1	TRBJ1-5	CASSHIRGDGNQPQHF
.	TRBV6-1	TRBJ1-1	CASSEALLTVEAFF
.	TRBV6-5	TRBJ2-7	CASGYSSVSYEQYF
.	TRBV10-3	TRBJ2-4	CAISESGLAKNIQYF
TRBD1	TRBV20-1	TRBJ2-3	CSAINGQGGTDTQYF
.	TRBV5-1	TRBJ2-7	CASSLGSGTYEQYF
TRBD2	TRBV20-1	TRBJ2-1	CSARKGTSLNEQFF
.	TRBV6-2/TRBV6-3	TRBJ1-1	CATGGITEAFF
.	TRBV7-8	TRBJ2-2	CASRPTGYTGELFF
.	TRBV6-5	TRBJ1-1	CASSYGGGVMNTEAFF
.	TRBV4-2	TRBJ1-1	CASSQETAAGTEAFF